This entry is about one T cell receptor (beta chain). The antigen is undetermined. These data belong to a study of OX40 agonist ivuxolimab in advanced cancers. Study-wide context: Ivuxolimab, an agonistic anti-OX40 (CD134) antibody, was given to patients. Three patients had partial responses: one hepatocellular carcinoma, two cutaneous melanoma.

Here immunoSEQ multiplex PCR was the method, and the copy in TCRdb shows in-frame clones only, minus some. The sample shows about 26,000 clones, more than 70% of them seen only once. Autoimmune disease history or systemic immunosuppression led to patient exclusion. Study-level findings and limits: In general, CD8+ T cells held more expanded clones than CD4+ did, on average.

The CDR3 is 13 residues long. The sample in question was CD4+ or CD8+ T cells sorted from blood, obtained in a trial of the OX40 agonist ivuxolimab. The V gene is TRBV21-1, the J gene TRBJ2-7; TRBD2, the table's D call, lacks a check against the DNA. TRBV21-1 is a recognized pseudogene. The clonotype comes from an adult with an advanced solid tumor such as melanoma, head and neck, liver or kidney cancer. The CDR3 region has the DNA TGTGCCAGCCCCTACAGCGGGGGGGCCGGGTGGTACTTC. Translated: CASPYSGGAGWYF.